This T cell receptor beta chain was sequenced during a study of cytomegalovirus exposure and HLA in healthy donors. Turning to this clone: Its antigen is still unknown.

This CDR3 contains 13 residues. Germline V lookup: CDR1 MNHNS, CDR2 SASEGT. The germline V and J ends were trimmed by 9 bases and 3 bases, with 12 bases remaining between them. Study-level points and caveats: Productive status was seen about 87% or about 30% of the time for most TCR beta V segments in an earlier analysis. In a later analysis, the majority of CMV-associated beta chains seemingly showed HLA restriction.

Amplification used 60 Vbeta primers and 13 Jbeta primers. Using immunoSEQ multiplex PCR, the repertoire was profiled, and TCRdb retains in-frame clones only, with some absent. The table has over 100,000 clones, about three quarters seen once. The sequence came from a woman between 18 and 29 years old in good health and CMV-seropositive. The rearrangement uses TRBV6-1 and TRBJ1-5; possibly TRBD1 for D (6 bases). The specimen was PBMCs. The CDR3 spells CASGWTVNQPQHF. CDR3 nucleotide sequence: TGTGCCAGTGGGTGGACAGTCAATCAGCCCCAGCATTTT.